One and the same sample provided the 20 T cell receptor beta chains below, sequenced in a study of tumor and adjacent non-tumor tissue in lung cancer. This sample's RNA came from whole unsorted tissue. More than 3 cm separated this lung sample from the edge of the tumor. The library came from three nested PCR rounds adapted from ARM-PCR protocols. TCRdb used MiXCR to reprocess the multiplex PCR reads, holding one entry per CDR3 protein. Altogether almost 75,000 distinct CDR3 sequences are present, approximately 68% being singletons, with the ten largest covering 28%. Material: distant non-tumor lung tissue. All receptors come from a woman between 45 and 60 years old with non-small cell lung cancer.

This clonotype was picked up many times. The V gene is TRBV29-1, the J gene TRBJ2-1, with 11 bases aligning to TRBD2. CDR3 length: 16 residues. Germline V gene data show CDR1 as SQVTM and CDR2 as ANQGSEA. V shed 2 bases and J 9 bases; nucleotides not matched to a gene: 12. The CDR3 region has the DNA TGCAGCGTTGAAACTAGCGGGAGTTACCGGGGGGTTGAGCAGTTCTTC. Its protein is CSVETSGSYRGVEQFF.

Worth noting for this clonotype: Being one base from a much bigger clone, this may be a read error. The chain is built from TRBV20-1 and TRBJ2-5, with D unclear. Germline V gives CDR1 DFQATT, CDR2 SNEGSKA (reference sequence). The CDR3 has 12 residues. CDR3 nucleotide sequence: TGCAGTCCTAGTTATAATTCGGAGACCCAGTACTTC. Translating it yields CSPSYNSETQYF.

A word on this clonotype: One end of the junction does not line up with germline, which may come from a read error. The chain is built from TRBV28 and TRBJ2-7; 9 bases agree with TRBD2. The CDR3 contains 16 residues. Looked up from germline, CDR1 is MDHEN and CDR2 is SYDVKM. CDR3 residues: CANSLKRFSGRNEQYF. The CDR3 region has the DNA TGTGCCAACAGTTTAAAGCGGTTCAGCGGGAGGAACGAGCAGTACTTC.

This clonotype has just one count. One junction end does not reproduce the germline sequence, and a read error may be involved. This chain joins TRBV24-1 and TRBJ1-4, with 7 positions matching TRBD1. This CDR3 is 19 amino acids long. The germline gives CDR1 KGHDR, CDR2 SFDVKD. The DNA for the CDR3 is TGTGCCGCCAGTGATACGGACAGGCCGAGGGGGGCAACTAATGAAAAACTGTTTTTT. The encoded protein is CAASDTDRPRGATNEKLFF.

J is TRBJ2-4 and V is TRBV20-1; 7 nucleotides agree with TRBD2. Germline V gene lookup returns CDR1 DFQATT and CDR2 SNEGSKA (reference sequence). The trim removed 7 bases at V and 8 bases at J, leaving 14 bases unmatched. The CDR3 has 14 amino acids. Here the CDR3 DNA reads TGCAGTGTCCGGACTGGCGGGAGCGAAGACATTCAGTACTTC. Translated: CSVRTGGSEDIQYF.

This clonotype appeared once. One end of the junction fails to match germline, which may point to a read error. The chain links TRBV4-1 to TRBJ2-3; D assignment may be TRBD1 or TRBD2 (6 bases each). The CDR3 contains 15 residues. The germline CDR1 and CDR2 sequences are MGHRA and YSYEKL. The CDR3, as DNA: TGCGCCAGCAGCCAAGCCGTGGGGGGCACAGATACTCAGTATTTT. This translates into CASSQAVGGTDTQYF.

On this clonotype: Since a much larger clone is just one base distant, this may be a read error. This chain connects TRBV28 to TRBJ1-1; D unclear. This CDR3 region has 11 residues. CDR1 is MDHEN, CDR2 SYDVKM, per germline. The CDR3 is CASSIRTEASF. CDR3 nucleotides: TGTGCCAGCAGTATACGAACAGAAGCTTCCTTT.

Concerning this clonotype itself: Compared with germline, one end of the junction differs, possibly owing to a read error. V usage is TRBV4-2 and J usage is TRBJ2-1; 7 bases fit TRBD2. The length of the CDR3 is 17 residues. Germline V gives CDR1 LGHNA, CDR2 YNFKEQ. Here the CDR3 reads CAGSQNSASGSLYEQFF. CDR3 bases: TGTGCCGGCAGCCAAAATTCGGCTAGCGGAAGTTTGTATGAGCAGTTCTTC.

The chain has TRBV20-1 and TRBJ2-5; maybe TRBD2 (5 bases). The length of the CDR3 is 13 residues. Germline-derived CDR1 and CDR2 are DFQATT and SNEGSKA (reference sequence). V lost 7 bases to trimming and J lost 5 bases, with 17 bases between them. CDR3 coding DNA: TGCAGTGAGTGGACCGGGGATGGGGAGACCCAGTACTTC. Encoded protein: CSEWTGDGETQYF.

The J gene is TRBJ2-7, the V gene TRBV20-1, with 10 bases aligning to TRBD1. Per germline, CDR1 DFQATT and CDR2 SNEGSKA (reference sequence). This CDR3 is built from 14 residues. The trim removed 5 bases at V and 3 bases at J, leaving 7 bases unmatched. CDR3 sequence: CSAESGTGDYEQYF. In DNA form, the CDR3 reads TGCAGTGCTGAGTCCGGGACAGGGGACTACGAGCAGTACTTC.

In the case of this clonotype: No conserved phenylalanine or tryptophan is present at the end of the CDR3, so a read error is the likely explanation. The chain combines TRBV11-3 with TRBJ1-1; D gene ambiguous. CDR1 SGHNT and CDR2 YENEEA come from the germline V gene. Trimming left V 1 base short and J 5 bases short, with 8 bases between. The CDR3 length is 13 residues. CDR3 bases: TGTGCCAGCAGCTTAGGCTGGGGAACTGAAGCTTTCATT. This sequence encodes CASSLGWGTEAFI.

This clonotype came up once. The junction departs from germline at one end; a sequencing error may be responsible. CDR3: CASSLEAADMRELFF. CDR3 nucleotides: TGTGCCAGCAGTTTAGAGGCGGCAGACATGAGGGAGCTGTTTTTT. This sequence joins TRBV11-2 and TRBJ2-2; D is undetermined. Germline-derived CDR1 and CDR2 are SGHAT and FQNNGV. CDR3 length: 15 amino acids.

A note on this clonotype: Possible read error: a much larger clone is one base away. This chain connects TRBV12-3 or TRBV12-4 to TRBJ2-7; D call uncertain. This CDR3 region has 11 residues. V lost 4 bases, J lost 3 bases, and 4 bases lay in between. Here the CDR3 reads CASSSDYEQYF. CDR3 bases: TGTGCCAGCAGTTCGGACTACGAGCAGTACTTC.

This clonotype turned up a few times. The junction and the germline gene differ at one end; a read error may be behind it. The CDR3 nucleotides are TGTGCCAACAGCTTAACCGGGACGAGTCAGGAGACCCAGTACTTC. This sequence encodes CANSLTGTSQETQYF. The gene calls are TRBV11-3 and TRBJ2-5; D possibly uses TRBD1 or TRBD2 (5 bases each). The germline CDR1 and CDR2 sequences are SGHNT and YENEEA. The CDR3 runs to 15 residues.

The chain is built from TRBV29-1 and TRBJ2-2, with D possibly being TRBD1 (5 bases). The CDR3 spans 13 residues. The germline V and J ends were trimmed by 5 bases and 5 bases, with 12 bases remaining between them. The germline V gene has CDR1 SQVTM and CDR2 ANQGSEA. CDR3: CSVKGPYTGELFF. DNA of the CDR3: TGCAGCGTTAAGGGGCCTTATACCGGGGAGCTGTTTTTT.

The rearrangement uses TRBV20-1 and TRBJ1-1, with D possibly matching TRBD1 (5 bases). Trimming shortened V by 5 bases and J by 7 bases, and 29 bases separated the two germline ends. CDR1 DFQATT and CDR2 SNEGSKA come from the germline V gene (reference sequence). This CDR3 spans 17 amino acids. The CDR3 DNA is TGCAGTGCTTGGGAGAGGATACCGAGACAGAGAGAACATGAAGCTTTCTTT. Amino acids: CSAWERIPRQREHEAFF.

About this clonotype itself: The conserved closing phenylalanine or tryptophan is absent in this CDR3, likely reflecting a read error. The CDR3 nucleotides read TGTGCCAGCAACCCTCAGGCTAGCGGTTCCTACGAGCAGTACCTC. It specifies CASNPQASGSYEQYL. This chain uses TRBV11-2 with TRBJ2-7; 7 bases line up with TRBD2. The CDR3 is made up of 15 amino acids. Germline CDR1 is SGHAT and CDR2 is FQNNGV. Trimming took 7 bases from V and 1 from J; bases not matched to a gene: 10.

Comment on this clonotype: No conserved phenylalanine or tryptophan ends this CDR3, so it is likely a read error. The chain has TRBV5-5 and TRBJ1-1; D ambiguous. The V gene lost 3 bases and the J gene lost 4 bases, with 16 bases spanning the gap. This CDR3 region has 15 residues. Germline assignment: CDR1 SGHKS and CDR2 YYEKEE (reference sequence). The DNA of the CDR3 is TGTGCCAGCAGCTACCTGCAGGAAGCGAGCACTGAAGCTTTCTTA. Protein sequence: CASSYLQEASTEAFL.

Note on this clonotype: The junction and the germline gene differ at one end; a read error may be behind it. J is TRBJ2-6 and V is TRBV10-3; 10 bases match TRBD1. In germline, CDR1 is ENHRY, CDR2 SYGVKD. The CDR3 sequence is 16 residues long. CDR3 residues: CAISRGTGVGAYVPTF. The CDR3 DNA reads TGTGCCATCAGTCGCGGGACAGGGGTCGGGGCCTACGTCCCGACTTTC.

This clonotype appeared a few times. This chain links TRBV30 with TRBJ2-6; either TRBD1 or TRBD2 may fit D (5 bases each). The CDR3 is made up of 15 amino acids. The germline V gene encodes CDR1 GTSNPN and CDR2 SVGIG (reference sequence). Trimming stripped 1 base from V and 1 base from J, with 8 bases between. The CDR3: CAWSEGTSGANVLTF. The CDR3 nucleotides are TGTGCCTGGAGTGAGGGGACGTCTGGGGCCAACGTCCTGACTTTC. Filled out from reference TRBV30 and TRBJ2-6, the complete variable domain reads SQTIHQWPATLVQPVGSPLSLECTVEGTSNPNLYWYRQAAGRGLQLLFYSVGIGQISSEVPQNLSASRPQDRQFILSSKKLLLSDSGFYLCAWSEGTSGANVLTFGAGSRLTVL.